The next 22 T cell receptor beta chains were all read from a single sample in a study of technical replicates of blood from several donors. Sequenced by immunoSEQ multiplex PCR; TCRdb stores in-frame clones only, minus some. This sample carries 84,000 or so clones, 95% to 98% of them seen once, and the ten largest clones take less than 0.2%. Sample: T cells isolated from PBMCs. The receptors originated from a human donor in good health.

The chain links TRBV28 to TRBJ2-7, with 10 nucleotides matching TRBD2. The CDR3 sequence is 15 residues long. Looked up from germline, CDR1 is MDHEN and CDR2 is SYDVKM. V shed 7 bases and J 2 bases; nucleotides not matched to a gene: 8. CDR3 residues: CASTKREGMPYEQYF. The CDR3 bases are TGTGCCAGCACGAAGCGGGAGGGTATGCCCTACGAGCAGTACTTC.

This chain links TRBV4-2 with TRBJ1-2, with a weak D call TRBD1 (5 bases). The CDR3 has 14 residues. The germline V gene has CDR1 LGHNA and CDR2 YNFKEQ. Trimming cost V 0 bases and J 8 bases, with 13 bases left between them. The CDR3 sequence is CASSQEWDSRGYTF. DNA of the CDR3: TGTGCCAGCAGCCAAGAATGGGACTCGCGGGGCTACACCTTC.

The chain couples TRBV9 to TRBJ2-3, with TRBD2 matching 11 bases. This CDR3 has 15 residues. The germline CDR1 and CDR2 sequences are SGDLS and YYNGEE. Trimming at V came to 0 bases and at J to 6 bases, leaving 3 bases not matched to a gene. In DNA, the CDR3 is TGTGCCAGCAGCGTAGGACTAGCGGGGCTTGATACGCAGTATTTT. Amino acid sequence: CASSVGLAGLDTQYF.

The CDR3 nucleotides are TGCGCCAGCAGCCAGACTCGAACTAGCTACTCCACAGATACGCAGTATTTT. It specifies CASSQTRTSYSTDTQYF. J is TRBJ2-3 and V is TRBV4-1; possible D gene TRBD2, 6 bases. V gave up 3 bases and J gave up 2 bases, with 18 bases separating them. CDR3 length: 17 residues. Germline V CDR1 and CDR2: MGHRA, YSYEKL.

The genes are TRBV18 and TRBJ2-7; D may be TRBD2 (6 bases). V lost 6 bases and J lost 5, with 20 bases in between. The CDR3 length is 15 residues. The germline CDR1 and CDR2 sequences are KGHSH and LQKENI. The CDR3, as DNA: TGTGCCAGCTCGGGGAACAAGACTAGTGGACACGAGCAGTACTTC. It encodes CASSGNKTSGHEQYF. Filled out from reference TRBV18 and TRBJ2-7, the complete variable domain reads NAGVMQNPRHLVRRRGQEARLRCSPMKGHSHVYWYRQLPEEGLKFMVYLQKENIIDESGMPKERFSAEFPKEGPSILRIQQVVRGDSAAYFCASSGNKTSGHEQYFGPGTRLTVT.

This clone was found once. This chain links TRBV28 with TRBJ1-2, with TRBD1 matching 7 bases. The CDR3 is made up of 14 amino acids. V dropped 4 bases and J dropped 10; count of bases not matched to a gene: 12. Germline V gene data show CDR1 as MDHEN and CDR2 as SYDVKM. The CDR3 protein is CASSSELKGAFYTF. The CDR3 DNA sequence: TGTGCCAGCAGTTCCGAATTAAAGGGGGCCTTCTACACCTTC.

The chain recombines TRBV5-4 with TRBJ1-2; 9 nucleotides line up with TRBD1. The CDR3 contains 15 residues. Trimming removed 3 bases from V and 6 bases from J; junction bases left unmatched: 9. The germline gives CDR1 SGHNT, CDR2 YYREEE (reference sequence). The CDR3 DNA follows: TGTGCCAGCAGCTCCCGGGACAGGGTCTTCGATGGCTACACCTTC. This sequence encodes CASSSRDRVFDGYTF.

The chain carries TRBV4-1 and TRBJ2-3; D unclear. The CDR3 totals 13 residues. Germline V gives CDR1 MGHRA, CDR2 YSYEKL. Trimming took off 1 base at V and 10 bases at J, with 12 bases between the two ends. The CDR3, as DNA: TGCGCCAGCAGCCAAGGACTTCCCTCTCCGCAGTATTTT. This translates into CASSQGLPSPQYF.

The chain recombines TRBV5-5 with TRBJ2-3; no firm D call. Germline V lookup: CDR1 SGHKS, CDR2 YYEKEE (reference sequence). V lost 4 bases and J lost 6, with 9 bases in between. The CDR3 is made up of 12 amino acids. The CDR3 sequence: CASSPGEDTQYF. The CDR3 DNA reads as TGTGCCAGCAGCCCCGGAGAGGATACGCAGTATTTT.

This chain connects TRBV4-1 to TRBJ2-5; D perhaps matches TRBD2 (5 bases). Germline-derived CDR1 and CDR2 are MGHRA and YSYEKL. This CDR3 contains 13 residues. Trimming took 5 bases from V and 1 from J, leaving 8 bases between them. CDR3 nucleotide sequence: TGCGCCAGCAGCGACTACCTCCAAGAGACCCAGTACTTC. It yields the protein CASSDYLQETQYF.

V is TRBV28 and J is TRBJ1-2; TRBD1 matches at 7 bases. This CDR3 has 14 amino acids. V shed 4 bases and J 8 bases; nucleotides not matched to a gene: 10. The V gene's germline CDR1 is MDHEN and CDR2 SYDVKM. The CDR3 protein is CASSSPGGGWGYTF. The CDR3 bases are TGTGCCAGCAGTTCCCCGGGAGGGGGCTGGGGCTACACCTTC.

The chain combines TRBV19 with TRBJ2-1; 10 nucleotides match TRBD2. V was pared by 3 bases and J by 4 bases, with 6 bases of the junction left unmatched. This CDR3 has 16 amino acids. Germline V gene lookup returns CDR1 LNHDA and CDR2 SQIVND (reference sequence). The CDR3: CASSIPGTSVYNEQFF. CDR3 coding DNA: TGTGCCAGTAGTATCCCCGGGACTAGCGTGTACAATGAGCAGTTCTTC. Full variable domain (outside the CDR3, taken from reference TRBV19 and TRBJ2-1): DGGITQSPKYLFRKEGQNVTLSCEQNLNHDAMYWYRQDPGQGLRLIYYSQIVNDFQKGDIAEGYSVSREKKESFPLTVTSAQKNPTAFYLCASSIPGTSVYNEQFFGPGTRLTVL.

The V call is TRBV27, the J call TRBJ1-6; 8 bases are shared with TRBD1. Trimming cost V 10 bases and J 9 bases; bases outside gene matches: 14. There are 15 residues in the CDR3. Per germline, CDR1 MNHEY and CDR2 SMNVEV (reference sequence). For the CDR3, the DNA is TGTGCCACCCAGGGGGCGAAAGCCTTCGGTTCACCCCTCCACTTT. It codes for CATQGAKAFGSPLHF.

The J gene is TRBJ2-7, the V gene TRBV28; TRBD2 matches 12 bases. CDR1 is MDHEN and CDR2 is SYDVKM in the germline V gene. CDR3 length: 15 amino acids. Losses at the gene ends were 4 bases for V and 3 bases for J; bases not matched to a gene: 4. In nucleotides, the CDR3 is TGTGCCAGCAGTTCCCTAGCGGGAGGGATCTACGAGCAGTACTTC. Its protein is CASSSLAGGIYEQYF.

The rearrangement links TRBV29-1 to TRBJ2-4, with 8 positions matching TRBD1. Germline V gives CDR1 SQVTM, CDR2 ANQGSEA. With V trimmed by 3 bases and J by 2 bases, 3 bases remained unmatched. This CDR3 is built from 14 residues. CDR3 in amino acids: CSVETGVTKNIQYF. The CDR3 coding sequence is TGCAGCGTTGAGACAGGGGTAACCAAAAACATTCAGTACTTC. The whole variable domain, remainder taken from reference TRBV29-1 and TRBJ2-4, is SAVISQKPSRDICQRGTSLTIQCQVDSQVTMMFWYRQQPGQSLTLIATANQGSEATYESGFVIDKFPISRPNLTFSTLTVSNMSPEDSSIYLCSVETGVTKNIQYFGAGTRLSVL.

This chain connects TRBV19 to TRBJ2-2, with 8 nucleotides matching TRBD1. With 4 bases clipped from V and 4 bases from J, the junction kept 5 bases outside the gene matches. From germline, CDR1 is LNHDA and CDR2 SQIVND (reference sequence). CDR3 length: 15 amino acids. The DNA for the CDR3 is TGTGCCAGTAGTACGGACAGGGCAAGCACCGGGGAGCTGTTTTTT. This sequence encodes CASSTDRASTGELFF.

This chain connects TRBV5-1 to TRBJ2-1; 10 bases agree with TRBD2. Germline CDR1 is SGHRS and CDR2 is YFSETQ. V lost 1 base, J lost 4 bases, and 2 bases stayed unmatched. The CDR3 spans 15 residues. For the CDR3, the DNA is TGCGCCAGCAGCTTGAGCGGGGGGGGGTACAATGAGCAGTTCTTC. It is translated as CASSLSGGGYNEQFF.

This CDR3 is CASSTEDRARELFF. CDR3 nucleotides: TGTGCCAGCAGCACTGAGGACAGGGCCAGGGAGCTGTTTTTT. The chain recombines TRBV7-9 with TRBJ2-2; 8 bases are a match to TRBD1. Germline-derived CDR1 and CDR2 are SEHNR and FQNEAQ (reference sequence). The V and J ends lost 5 bases and 9 bases, in that order; junction bases with no gene match: 8. This CDR3 is 14 amino acids long.

The chain has TRBV2 and TRBJ1-1; 7 bases fit TRBD1. CDR3 length: 15 residues. Looked up from germline, CDR1 is SNHLY and CDR2 is FYNNEI. J gave up 7 bases and V 11 bases, and 19 bases lay outside the gene matches. In DNA form, the CDR3 reads TGTGCCGGATCGTCGGGACAGACGTCGTTTGGTGAAGCTTTCTTT. Translation: CAGSSGQTSFGEAFF. Full variable domain (rest looked up from reference TRBV2 and TRBJ1-1): EPEVTQTPSHQVTQMGQEVILRCVPISNHLYFYWYRQILGQKVEFLVSFYNNEISEKSEIFDDQFSVERPDGSNFTLKIRSTKLEDSAMYFCAGSSGQTSFGEAFFGQGTRLTVV.

This chain uses TRBV27 with TRBJ1-1; TRBD1 might be the D (5 bases). The CDR3 contains 17 residues. The V and J ends lost 4 bases and 3 bases respectively, with 21 bases between them. The V gene's germline CDR1 is MNHEY and CDR2 SMNVEV (reference sequence). The CDR3 sequence: CASSSHFGGARDTEAFF. DNA for the CDR3: TGTGCCAGCAGTTCACATTTTGGTGGGGCCAGGGACACTGAAGCTTTCTTT.

This chain connects TRBV30 to TRBJ1-1; D is perhaps TRBD1 (5 bases). Germline assignment: CDR1 GTSNPN and CDR2 SVGIG (reference sequence). The CDR3 totals 10 residues. V was shortened by 7 bases and J by 8 bases, with 11 bases between the two germline ends. CDR3 in amino acids: CASYRPEAFF. CDR3 bases: TGTGCCTCTTACAGGCCCGAAGCTTTCTTT.

The chain couples TRBV10-1 to TRBJ2-3; perhaps TRBD2 as D (5 bases). V gave up 3 bases and J gave up 3 bases, with 10 bases separating them. This CDR3 spans 14 amino acids. The germline gives CDR1 WNHNN, CDR2 SYGVQD (reference sequence). The CDR3 reads CASSDFTGTDTQYF. The CDR3 coding sequence is TGCGCCAGCAGTGACTTCACGGGGACAGATACGCAGTATTTT.